A single sample is the source of the 29 T cell receptor beta chains below, sequenced in a study of cytomegalovirus exposure and HLA in healthy donors. The PCR employed 60 Vbeta primers together with 13 Jbeta primers. TCRdb's copy holds only in-frame clones and misses some; the assay was immunoSEQ multiplex PCR. The sample lists some 150,000 clones, 76% seen once, with around 0.71% in the top ten. The sample comprised PBMCs. The receptor source for this set is a female donor in good health and CMV-seronegative.

This clone is a singleton in its sample. V is TRBV30 and J is TRBJ1-2; D is uncertain. The CDR3 extends over 13 amino acids. Per the germline V gene, CDR1 is GTSNPN and CDR2 is SVGIG (reference sequence). Trimming removed 0 bases at V and 3 bases at J, with 8 bases between. CDR3 residues: CAWSVHADYGYTF. CDR3 in DNA: TGTGCCTGGAGTGTACACGCCGACTATGGCTACACCTTC.

This clone has a handful of counts. The chain is built from TRBV6-5 and TRBJ2-3; 8 bases line up with TRBD2. Looked up from germline, CDR1 is MNHEY and CDR2 is SVGAGI. The CDR3 spans 15 residues. V lost 5 bases to trimming and J lost 0 bases; unmatched junction nucleotides: 4. CDR3 sequence: CASSTGTSSTDTQYF. Written as DNA, the CDR3 is TGTGCCAGCAGTACCGGGACTAGTAGCACAGATACGCAGTATTTT.

The chain is built from TRBV6-1 and TRBJ2-1, with D perhaps TRBD2 (6 bases). This CDR3 comprises 14 residues. V was cut by 6 bases and J by 7 bases, with 16 bases left in between. Germline CDR1 and CDR2: MNHNS and SASEGT. CDR3 bases: TGTGCCAGCAGAAAAGGGACTGGGGGGAATGAGCAGTTCTTC. The encoded protein is CASRKGTGGNEQFF.

This clone occurred once. Additional DNA sequences in this sample encode the identical CDR3. V is TRBV6-5 and J is TRBJ1-1; no clear D. V gave up 2 bases and J gave up 1 base, with 5 bases separating them. The V gene's germline CDR1 is MNHEY and CDR2 SVGAGI. CDR3 length: 13 residues. CDR3 in amino acids: CASSYAGNTEAFF. The DNA of the CDR3 is TGTGCCAGCAGTTACGCAGGGAACACTGAAGCTTTCTTT.

On this clone: Compared with germline, one end of the junction differs, possibly owing to a read error. The chain is built from TRBV5-1 and TRBJ2-4, with 7 nucleotides matching TRBD1. This CDR3 has 13 amino acids. Germline CDR1 SGHRS, CDR2 YFSETQ. In DNA, the CDR3 is TGCGCCAGCAGCTTGGGACAGGGAAACAGTCAGTACTTC. Translating it yields CASSLGQGNSQYF.

CDR3 sequence (DNA): TGTGCCATCCGAGGGGGGGACACCGGGGAGCTGTTTTTT. Its translation: CAIRGGDTGELFF. The chain recombines TRBV7-2 with TRBJ2-2; D possibly corresponds to TRBD2 (7 bases). Germline V CDR1 and CDR2: SGHTA, FQGNSA. Trimming stripped 10 bases from V and 3 bases from J, with 12 bases between. This CDR3 has 13 amino acids. The full variable domain, completed using reference TRBV7-2 and TRBJ2-2, is GAGVSQSPSNKVTEKGKDVELRCDPISGHTALYWYRQSLGQGLEFLIYFQGNSAPDKSGLPSDRFSAERTGGSVSTLTIQRTQQEDSAVYLCAIRGGDTGELFFGEGSRLTVL.

The J gene is TRBJ2-1, the V gene TRBV4-1; 10 bases map to TRBD2. CDR1 is MGHRA, CDR2 YSYEKL, per germline. The CDR3 covers 18 residues. J gave up 5 bases and V 1 base, and 11 bases lay outside the gene matches. The CDR3 region has the DNA TGCGCCAGCAGCCAAGGGGGGGCTAGCGGGAGTAGACACAATGAGCAGTTCTTC. Translating it yields CASSQGGASGSRHNEQFF.

This clone was found once. The CDR3 region is CASSPLLGRGTEAFF. CDR3 DNA: TGTGCCAGCAGCCCTCTTTTAGGTCGAGGAACTGAAGCTTTCTTT. The chain recombines TRBV5-4 with TRBJ1-1; D is unclear. The germline gives CDR1 SGHNT, CDR2 YYREEE (reference sequence). V was shortened by 4 bases and J by 5 bases, with 18 bases between the two germline ends. The CDR3 is made up of 15 amino acids.

This clone showed up just a few times. The V gene is TRBV2, the J gene TRBJ1-2, with unresolved D. This CDR3 is built from 13 residues. The V end lost 4 bases, the J end lost 0 bases, and 6 bases lay between the germline ends. Germline lookup yields CDR1 SNHLY and CDR2 FYNNEI. The CDR3 sequence is CASSGTANYGYTF. The CDR3 DNA sequence: TGTGCCAGCAGTGGAACGGCTAACTATGGCTACACCTTC. The full variable domain, rest sourced from reference TRBV2 and TRBJ1-2, is EPEVTQTPSHQVTQMGQEVILRCVPISNHLYFYWYRQILGQKVEFLVSFYNNEISEKSEIFDDQFSVERPDGSNFTLKIRSTKLEDSAMYFCASSGTANYGYTFGSGTRLTVV.

This clone was seen a few times. This chain uses TRBV4-2 with TRBJ2-7, with D perhaps TRBD2 (7 bases). V dropped 4 bases and J dropped 0 bases, with 10 bases sitting between them. The length of the CDR3 is 14 residues. Germline CDR1 and CDR2: LGHNA and YNFKEQ. The CDR3 bases are TGTGCCAGCAGCCGGGGAGGGGGCTCCTACGAGCAGTACTTC. It translates to CASSRGGGSYEQYF.

The rearrangement links TRBV19 to TRBJ1-5; 8 bases line up with TRBD1. This CDR3 has 16 residues. The V gene's germline CDR1 is LNHDA and CDR2 SQIVND (reference sequence). The trim removed 7 bases at V and 0 bases at J, leaving 8 bases unmatched. CDR3 sequence: CASTLRTGYSNQPQHF. CDR3 in DNA: TGTGCCAGTACCCTCAGGACAGGGTATAGCAATCAGCCCCAGCATTTT. The full variable domain, its missing parts supplied by reference TRBV19 and TRBJ1-5, is DGGITQSPKYLFRKEGQNVTLSCEQNLNHDAMYWYRQDPGQGLRLIYYSQIVNDFQKGDIAEGYSVSREKKESFPLTVTSAQKNPTAFYLCASTLRTGYSNQPQHFGDGTRLSIL.

The chain has TRBV28 and TRBJ2-2; 14 nucleotides match TRBD2. The V gene end was trimmed by 5 bases and the J gene end by 5 bases; junction bases not matched to a gene: 7. Germline-derived CDR1 and CDR2 are MDHEN and SYDVKM. The CDR3 runs to 17 residues. The CDR3 sequence is CASSRPGTSGRTGELFF. The CDR3 DNA reads as TGTGCCAGCAGTCGCCCGGGGACTAGCGGGAGAACCGGGGAGCTGTTTTTT.

This chain uses TRBV11-2 with TRBJ2-7; the D gene is possibly TRBD2 (5 bases). The length of the CDR3 is 15 residues. Germline assignment: CDR1 SGHAT and CDR2 FQNNGV. V shed 4 bases and J shed 0 bases, with 13 bases lying between them. The CDR3 bases are TGTGCCAGCAGCTCCGGCGCGGGTCCCTCCTACGAGCAGTACTTC. Translated: CASSSGAGPSYEQYF.

In its sample, this clone was seen a few times. This chain links TRBV11-2 with TRBJ2-5; the match to TRBD2 covers 12 bases. CDR3 length equals 15 residues. The J segment lost 1 base and the V segment lost 7 bases, leaving 4 bases of the junction unmatched. Per the germline V gene, CDR1 is SGHAT and CDR2 is FQNNGV. This CDR3 reads CASTRTSGTQETQYF. CDR3 DNA: TGTGCCAGCACCAGGACTAGCGGGACCCAAGAGACCCAGTACTTC.

This chain joins TRBV5-1 and TRBJ2-5; D might be TRBD2 (5 bases). The CDR3 runs to 14 residues. Trimming took 0 bases from V and 5 from J, leaving 11 bases between them. Per germline, CDR1 SGHRS and CDR2 YFSETQ. Here the CDR3 DNA reads TGCGCCAGCAGCTTGGGACGTACGGGGGAGACCCAGTACTTC. Amino acid sequence: CASSLGRTGETQYF.

This chain uses TRBV19 with TRBJ1-4; 7 positions agree with TRBD1. V shed 4 bases, J shed 7 bases, and the junction held 9 bases outside the gene matches. This CDR3 comprises 15 residues. CDR1 is LNHDA, CDR2 SQIVND, per germline (reference sequence). CDR3 region: CASSTGQRVSEKLFF. CDR3 nucleotides: TGTGCCAGTAGTACGGGACAGCGGGTGTCTGAAAAACTGTTTTTT.

The rearrangement links TRBV10-3 to TRBJ1-2; 8 bases agree with TRBD1. Unmatched junction bases numbered 15, after V lost 10 bases and J lost 8 bases. The CDR3 runs 14 residues. Germline CDR1 and CDR2: ENHRY and SYGVKD. This chain's CDR3 is CATKSGGSLGGYTF. The CDR3 DNA reads TGTGCCACCAAATCAGGGGGCAGTCTGGGGGGCTACACCTTC.

As to this clone: The same CDR3 arises from other DNA sequences in this sample as well. This chain joins TRBV6-5 and TRBJ2-7; no clear D gene. The CDR3 length is 13 residues. Trimming shortened V by 0 bases and J by 4 bases, and 7 bases separated the two germline ends. Germline V gene lookup returns CDR1 MNHEY and CDR2 SVGAGI. Written as DNA, the CDR3 is TGTGCCAGCAGTTACTCTTACGGGTACGAGCAGTACTTC. It translates to CASSYSYGYEQYF.

The chain carries TRBV28 and TRBJ2-1; 9 bases are shared with TRBD1. The germline gives CDR1 MDHEN, CDR2 SYDVKM. CDR3 length equals 15 residues. V was clipped by 4 bases and J by 6 bases; unmatched bases: 7. CDR3 region: CASSSGTGNFNEQFF. CDR3 nucleotide sequence: TGTGCCAGCAGTTCCGGGACAGGGAATTTCAATGAGCAGTTCTTC.

V gene TRBV18 combines with J gene TRBJ1-1; TRBD1 agrees at 9 bases. Losses at the gene ends were 5 bases for V and 12 bases for J; bases not matched to a gene: 10. CDR3 length equals 13 residues. Per germline, CDR1 KGHSH and CDR2 LQKENI. As DNA, the CDR3 is TGTGCCAGCTCATCTTCGGACAGGGGCGGACCTTTCTTT. Amino acid sequence: CASSSSDRGGPFF. The full variable domain, completed using reference TRBV18 and TRBJ1-1, is NAGVMQNPRHLVRRRGQEARLRCSPMKGHSHVYWYRQLPEEGLKFMVYLQKENIIDESGMPKERFSAEFPKEGPSILRIQQVVRGDSAAYFCASSSSDRGGPFFGQGTRLTVV.

This clone was counted a single time. The chain is built from TRBV5-4 and TRBJ1-1; D is unresolved. This CDR3 has 15 residues. Germline CDR1 SGHNT, CDR2 YYREEE (reference sequence). The V and J ends lost 4 bases and 1 base respectively, with 14 bases between them. CDR3 nucleotides: TGTGCCAGCAGCGGGAGAGGAAGGTCGAACACTGAAGCTTTCTTT. As protein: CASSGRGRSNTEAFF.

In this sample, this clone turned up a few times. The rearrangement uses TRBV7-6 and TRBJ2-2; D is unresolved. CDR1 and CDR2 from the germline V gene are SGHVS and FNYEAQ. The CDR3 extends over 14 amino acids. The V gene lost 1 base and the J gene lost 4 bases, with 7 bases spanning the gap. CDR3 coding DNA: TGTGCCAGCAGCTTAGAGGCGGTCACCGGGGAGCTGTTTTTT. This sequence encodes CASSLEAVTGELFF.

The chain uses TRBV7-9 and TRBJ1-3; D might be TRBD1 (6 bases). The CDR3 consists of 14 residues. The V gene's germline CDR1 is SEHNR and CDR2 FQNEAQ (reference sequence). The V gene lost 5 bases and the J gene lost 2 bases, with 10 bases spanning the gap. CDR3 protein: CASSPGVAGNTIYF. CDR3 DNA sequence: TGTGCCAGCAGCCCAGGGGTTGCTGGAAACACCATATATTTT.

In its sample, this clone was seen a few times. Additional DNA sequences in this sample encode the identical CDR3. The rearrangement links TRBV18 to TRBJ2-7, with TRBD1 matching 7 bases. Germline V gene lookup returns CDR1 KGHSH and CDR2 LQKENI. This CDR3 has 14 amino acids. The V segment lost 1 base and the J segment 2 bases; nucleotides outside the gene matches: 2. CDR3 in DNA: TGTGCCAGCTCACCACGAGACAGGGCCTACGAGCAGTACTTC. Its translation: CASSPRDRAYEQYF.

The table lists this clone with a few counts. The chain combines TRBV7-9 with TRBJ2-3; TRBD2 aligns across 9 bases. This CDR3 has 15 residues. V dropped 4 bases and J dropped 2; count of bases not matched to a gene: 4. Per the germline V gene, CDR1 is SEHNR and CDR2 is FQNEAQ (reference sequence). CDR3 DNA sequence: TGTGCCAGCAGCTACCTAGCGGGGAACACAGATACGCAGTATTTT. As protein: CASSYLAGNTDTQYF.

The chain is built from TRBV4-3 and TRBJ1-5; D is undetermined. CDR1 is LGHNA, CDR2 YSLEER, per germline. CDR3 length: 14 residues. V lost 1 base to trimming and J lost 8 bases, with 12 bases between them. The CDR3 sequence: CASSQVEYTEPQHF. In nucleotides, the CDR3 is TGCGCCAGCAGCCAAGTGGAGTATACGGAGCCCCAGCATTTT.

This chain connects TRBV18 to TRBJ1-6, with a tentative D call TRBD1 (5 bases). The CDR3 runs 15 residues. Trimming took off 2 bases at V and 7 bases at J, with 12 bases between the two ends. Germline V gene data show CDR1 as KGHSH and CDR2 as LQKENI. CDR3 sequence reads: CASSPGKGANSPLHF. CDR3 nucleotide sequence: TGTGCCAGCTCACCAGGGAAAGGGGCGAATTCACCCCTCCACTTT. Based on the CDR3 plus reference TRBV18 and TRBJ1-6, the full variable domain is NAGVMQNPRHLVRRRGQEARLRCSPMKGHSHVYWYRQLPEEGLKFMVYLQKENIIDESGMPKERFSAEFPKEGPSILRIQQVVRGDSAAYFCASSPGKGANSPLHFGNGTRLTVT.

This sequence joins TRBV25-1 and TRBJ2-7; 10 positions match TRBD2. The CDR3 contains 17 residues. The J segment lost 5 bases and the V segment lost 1 base, leaving 11 bases of the junction unmatched. Germline V gene sequence: CDR1 MGHDK, CDR2 SYGVNS. CDR3 DNA sequence: TGTGCCAGCAGTGAATGGGGTGAGGGACTAGCGTACGACGAGCAGTACTTC. Translated, it gives CASSEWGEGLAYDEQYF.

This chain connects TRBV27 to TRBJ1-1; TRBD1 is a possible D gene (6 bases). Deletions cut 5 bases from V and 2 bases from J, with 12 bases between. Germline V lookup: CDR1 MNHEY, CDR2 SMNVEV (reference sequence). CDR3 length: 14 residues. CDR3 region: CASSIGQRNTEAFF. The CDR3 DNA is TGTGCCAGCAGTATTGGACAGCGAAACACTGAAGCTTTCTTT.